The 30 T cell receptor beta chains below all came from one sample that was sequenced in a study of blood T cell repertoires in COVID-19. Clones were sequenced by immunoSEQ multiplex PCR, and TCRdb holds only the in-frame ones, with some missing. The profile shows about 160,000 clones, roughly 80% of them singletons. The source material was PBMCs or T cells enriched from blood (not recorded which). The origin of the receptors is a woman in her sixties who had recovered from COVID-19.

The J gene is TRBJ1-2, the V gene TRBV9, with D perhaps matching TRBD1 (5 bases). CDR3 length: 13 residues. Germline CDR1 SGDLS, CDR2 YYNGEE. V dropped 0 bases and J dropped 8 bases, with 11 bases sitting between them. Written as DNA, the CDR3 is TGTGCCAGCAGCGTAGAACAGGCGGGGGGCTACACCTTC. Translating gives CASSVEQAGGYTF.

The genes are TRBV5-1 and TRBJ1-1; maybe TRBD1 (5 bases). The CDR3 runs 14 residues. Germline values: CDR1 SGHRS, CDR2 YFSETQ. V was cut by 4 bases and J by 5 bases, with 15 bases left in between. The CDR3 bases are TGCGCCAGCAGCCAAGGATCAGGGAGGACTGAAGCTTTCTTT. This translates into CASSQGSGRTEAFF.

The V gene is TRBV6-5, the J gene TRBJ2-1; TRBD1 aligns across 9 bases. The germline V gene has CDR1 MNHEY and CDR2 SVGAGI. Germline trimming cut 6 bases from V and 9 bases from J; bases unmatched to any gene: 12. The CDR3 covers 15 residues. CDR3 region: CASRKGTGSGIEQFF. The DNA for the CDR3 is TGTGCCAGCAGAAAGGGGACAGGGAGCGGGATTGAGCAGTTCTTC.

This clone was seen once. The V call is TRBV11-2, the J call TRBJ1-2; D perhaps matches TRBD1 (6 bases). Per germline, CDR1 SGHAT and CDR2 FQNNGV. The CDR3 extends over 13 amino acids. With 5 bases removed from V and 8 bases from J, the gap between germline ends came to 15 bases. Written as DNA, the CDR3 is TGTGCCAGCAGCCAAACGCCGCAGGGGGGCTACACCTTC. It yields the protein CASSQTPQGGYTF.

This clone was seen only once. Other DNA sequences within the sample encode an identical CDR3. This chain uses TRBV12-3 or TRBV12-4 with TRBJ2-5; D gene ambiguous. The CDR3 spans 12 residues. The V gene lost 3 bases and the J gene lost 1 base, with 3 bases spanning the gap. This CDR3 is CASSFLQETQYF. The CDR3 DNA reads as TGTGCCAGCAGTTTCCTCCAAGAGACCCAGTACTTC.

J is TRBJ2-5 and V is TRBV11-2; 8 bases line up with TRBD2. The CDR3 is 15 residues long. Germline V gives CDR1 SGHAT, CDR2 FQNNGV. The V segment lost 0 bases and the J segment 1 base; nucleotides outside the gene matches: 1. In DNA form, the CDR3 reads TGTGCCAGCAGCTTAGAACTAGCGGCCCAAGAGACCCAGTACTTC. It translates to CASSLELAAQETQYF.

The chain combines TRBV29-1 with TRBJ1-3; 8 bases are shared with TRBD1. This CDR3 is 14 amino acids long. V gave up 3 bases and J gave up 2 bases; unmatched junction bases: 3. Germline values: CDR1 SQVTM, CDR2 ANQGSEA. The CDR3 loop reads CSVEDREAGNTIYF. The DNA for the CDR3 is TGCAGCGTTGAGGACAGGGAGGCTGGAAACACCATATATTTT.

The chain uses TRBV11-3 and TRBJ2-1; TRBD1 matches at 8 bases. With V trimmed by 0 bases and J by 4 bases, 8 bases remained unmatched. Germline-derived CDR1 and CDR2 are SGHNT and YENEEA. The CDR3 consists of 17 residues. The CDR3 region has the DNA TGTGCCAGCAGCTTAGAGGGCCAGGGGGCGCCTTACAATGAGCAGTTCTTC. As protein: CASSLEGQGAPYNEQFF.

The chain combines TRBV4-1 with TRBJ1-5; D might be TRBD1 (5 bases). This CDR3 has 16 amino acids. Germline CDR1 and CDR2: MGHRA and YSYEKL. The V and J ends lost 2 bases and 0 bases respectively, with 11 bases between them. CDR3 amino acids: CASSQQDTNSNQPQHF. DNA for the CDR3: TGCGCCAGCAGCCAACAGGACACAAATAGCAATCAGCCCCAGCATTTT.

Worth noting for this clone: The sample carries other DNA sequences with the same CDR3. This chain links TRBV4-2 with TRBJ2-7, with 7 bases identical to TRBD1. The CDR3 extends over 16 amino acids. Germline V gene lookup returns CDR1 LGHNA and CDR2 YNFKEQ. V lost 0 bases and J lost 0; bases outside the gene matches: 5. The CDR3 sequence is CASSQDLRDSSYEQYF. The CDR3 bases are TGTGCCAGCAGCCAAGATCTCCGGGACAGCTCCTACGAGCAGTACTTC.

The table lists this clone with a count of one. The V gene is TRBV5-1, the J gene TRBJ2-5; the D is unclear. V was clipped by 5 bases and J by 5 bases, with 7 bases between them. The germline V gene encodes CDR1 SGHRS and CDR2 YFSETQ. This CDR3 comprises 11 residues. The CDR3 nucleotides are TGCGCCAGCAGGGAGTGGGAGACCCAGTACTTC. It yields the protein CASREWETQYF.

The sample holds a few counts of this clone. This chain joins TRBV7-9 and TRBJ1-6, with 11 bases aligning to TRBD1. The germline CDR1 and CDR2 sequences are SEHNR and FQNEAQ (reference sequence). The CDR3 is 18 amino acids. V lost 5 bases to trimming and J lost 10 bases; unmatched junction nucleotides: 16. The CDR3 nucleotides are TGTGCCAGCAGCCCGTCCGGGACAGGGGGTCTTTTTAAATCACCCCTCCACTTT. This codes for CASSPSGTGGLFKSPLHF.

This clone appeared once. The genes are TRBV10-3 and TRBJ1-5; D unclear. CDR3 length: 13 amino acids. Germline V gene data show CDR1 as ENHRY and CDR2 as SYGVKD. Deletions cut 6 bases from V and 5 bases from J, with 11 bases between. CDR3 DNA: TGTGCCATCAGCCCTGACGGGGATCAGCCCCAGCATTTT. Translated: CAISPDGDQPQHF.

The V gene is TRBV12-5, the J gene TRBJ2-1, with 7 bases lining up with TRBD1. The CDR3 is 16 residues long. J gave up 2 bases and V 4 bases, and 8 bases lay outside the gene matches. Germline assignment: CDR1 LGHNT and CDR2 FRNRAP. CDR3 sequence reads: CASGSLTGRPYNEQFF. In DNA form, the CDR3 reads TGTGCTAGTGGTTCCCTGACAGGGCGCCCCTACAATGAGCAGTTCTTC.

CDR3 protein: CASSKAPRLAGNYNEQFF. The CDR3 DNA reads as TGTGCCAGCAGCAAAGCCCCGCGGCTAGCGGGGAATTACAATGAGCAGTTCTTC. The rearrangement joins TRBV21-1 to TRBJ2-1; the D call TRBD2 from the table was never checked on the DNA. TRBV21-1 is a documented pseudogene. This CDR3 has 18 amino acids.

The table lists this clone with a count of one. CDR3 DNA: TGCGCCAGCAGCCCCCCGGGAGAGACCCAGTACTTC. As protein: CASSPPGETQYF. The gene calls are TRBV4-1 and TRBJ2-5; D unresolved. Per the germline V gene, CDR1 is MGHRA and CDR2 is YSYEKL. The CDR3 length is 12 residues. V was trimmed by 4 bases and J by 4 bases, leaving 7 bases between them.

V gene TRBV9 combines with J gene TRBJ2-7; D possibly corresponds to TRBD1 (6 bases). V lost 0 bases and J 4 bases, leaving 14 bases between the germline ends. The CDR3 runs 15 residues. The germline V gene has CDR1 SGDLS and CDR2 YYNGEE. CDR3 in DNA: TGTGCCAGCAGCGTAGCGGCAGGGACATCGTACGAGCAGTACTTC. Protein: CASSVAAGTSYEQYF.

J is TRBJ1-1 and V is TRBV5-3, with D perhaps matching TRBD1 (6 bases). TRBV5-3 is identified as an open reading frame with a role that is uncertain. V was shortened by 1 base and J by 3 bases, with 19 bases between the two germline ends. The CDR3 runs 17 residues. This CDR3 is CARSLSKTGVDDTEAFF. CDR3 DNA: TGTGCCAGAAGCTTGTCCAAGACAGGCGTTGACGACACTGAAGCTTTCTTT.

The table lists this clone with many counts. The chain combines TRBV4-1 with TRBJ1-4, with 8 positions matching TRBD1. The junction had 3 bases not matched to a gene; V was cut back by 4 bases and J by 5 bases. The CDR3 spans 14 residues. Looked up from germline, CDR1 is MGHRA and CDR2 is YSYEKL. CDR3 protein: CASSPHRGNEKLFF. For the CDR3, the DNA is TGCGCCAGCAGCCCCCACAGGGGGAATGAAAAACTGTTTTTT.

The CDR3 DNA sequence: TGTGCCAGCAGCCTGGGGACAGCGAATGAAAAACTGTTTTTT. Translation: CASSLGTANEKLFF. V usage is TRBV7-8 and J usage is TRBJ1-4; 7 nucleotides match TRBD1. The germline V gene encodes CDR1 SGHVS and CDR2 FQNEAQ. V was clipped by 5 bases and J by 5 bases; unmatched bases: 5. The CDR3 totals 14 residues.

The V gene is TRBV2, the J gene TRBJ1-5; D remains ambiguous. There are 15 residues in the CDR3. The V gene lost 0 bases and the J gene lost 0 bases, with 6 bases spanning the gap. Germline V gene data show CDR1 as SNHLY and CDR2 as FYNNEI. CDR3 DNA: TGTGCCAGCAGTGAAGCGCGGTCTAGCAATCAGCCCCAGCATTTT. The encoded protein is CASSEARSSNQPQHF.

This chain joins TRBV21-1 and TRBJ1-2. TRBV21-1 has pseudogene status. This CDR3 has 11 residues. Here the CDR3 reads CASSTPDGYTF. CDR3 in DNA: TGTGCCAGCAGCACCCCGGATGGCTACACCTTC.

The chain employs TRBV6-5 and TRBJ1-1; 8 bases fit TRBD1. Germline-derived CDR1 and CDR2 are MNHEY and SVGAGI. With V trimmed by 7 bases and J by 5 bases, 9 bases remained unmatched. This CDR3 is built from 14 residues. The CDR3 loop reads CASTRKDRATEAFF. CDR3 bases: TGTGCCAGCACGAGGAAGGACAGGGCGACTGAAGCTTTCTTT.

The V call is TRBV5-4, the J call TRBJ1-4; 9 bases match TRBD1. Germline CDR1 is SGHNT and CDR2 is YYREEE (reference sequence). CDR3 size: 15 residues. Trimming removed 2 bases from V and 8 bases from J; junction bases left unmatched: 7. CDR3 in amino acids: CASSFAGTGSEKLFF. In DNA form, the CDR3 reads TGTGCCAGCAGCTTCGCGGGGACAGGGAGCGAAAAACTGTTTTTT.

This chain joins TRBV5-4 and TRBJ1-2, with D possibly matching TRBD1 (6 bases). This CDR3 is built from 13 residues. Germline V gene data show CDR1 as SGHNT and CDR2 as YYREEE (reference sequence). The V end was cut by 0 bases, the J end by 10 bases, with 13 bases between. The CDR3 DNA follows: TGTGCCAGCAGCTTGGAGGACAGCGGTGACTACACCTTC. Amino acid sequence: CASSLEDSGDYTF.

The chain links TRBV5-1 to TRBJ1-6; 9 bases are shared with TRBD1. Germline-derived CDR1 and CDR2 are SGHRS and YFSETQ. V was pared by 4 bases and J by 6 bases, with 8 bases of the junction left unmatched. The CDR3 sequence is 16 residues long. The CDR3 bases are TGCGCCAGCAGCCCACAGGGGGCGCCCGGTAATTCACCCCTCCACTTT. Translation gives CASSPQGAPGNSPLHF.

CDR3 in DNA: TGTGCCAGCAGTTTAACAGGGGTCACTGAAGCTTTCTTT. Translation gives CASSLTGVTEAFF. V gene TRBV7-6 combines with J gene TRBJ1-1; 7 nucleotides line up with TRBD1. The CDR3 spans 13 residues. The V gene's germline CDR1 is SGHVS and CDR2 FNYEAQ. The V and J ends lost 6 bases and 4 bases, in that order; junction bases with no gene match: 5.

V and J are TRBV9 and TRBJ1-6; D gene uncertain. Trimming took off 3 bases at V and 7 bases at J, with 20 bases between the two ends. The CDR3 loop spans 17 amino acids. Germline CDR1 SGDLS, CDR2 YYNGEE. The CDR3 spells CASSGDPTREQNSPLHF. CDR3 in DNA: TGTGCCAGCAGCGGAGACCCTACTAGAGAGCAAAATTCACCCCTCCACTTT. The variable domain in full, with the rest retrieved from reference TRBV9 and TRBJ1-6, is DSGVTQTPKHLITATGQRVTLRCSPRSGDLSVYWYQQSLDQGLQFLIQYYNGEERAKGNILERFSAQQFPDLHSELNLSSLELGDSALYFCASSGDPTREQNSPLHFGNGTRLTVT.

This rearrangement joins TRBV19 to TRBJ2-7; 9 bases fit TRBD1. The CDR3 length is 13 residues. Losses at the gene ends were 9 bases for V and 4 bases for J; bases not matched to a gene: 7. Germline CDR1 and CDR2: LNHDA and SQIVND (reference sequence). The CDR3 nucleotides read TGTGCCAGCAAACAGGGGGCAGATTACGAGCAGTACTTC. Protein: CASKQGADYEQYF.

This clone came up a few times. The chain recombines TRBV7-9 with TRBJ1-1; 7 nucleotides agree with TRBD1. After removal of 5 bases from V and 0 bases from J, the junction contained 12 bases not matched to a gene. Germline V CDR1 and CDR2: SEHNR, FQNEAQ (reference sequence). The CDR3 sequence is 17 residues long. The CDR3 DNA follows: TGTGCCAGCAGCCACAAGGGGGCTCGGGACATGAACACTGAAGCTTTCTTT. Amino acids: CASSHKGARDMNTEAFF.